The 2 T cell receptor beta chains presented below share a single source sample, sequenced in a study of OX40 agonist ivuxolimab in advanced cancers. Sequenced by immunoSEQ multiplex PCR; TCRdb stores in-frame clones only, minus some. The data contain about 72,000 clones, roughly 80% of them singletons. Sequenced here: CD4+ or CD8+ T cells sorted from blood, sampled in a trial of the OX40 agonist ivuxolimab. Receptors were obtained from an adult with an advanced solid tumor such as melanoma, head and neck, liver or kidney cancer.

The chain uses TRBV2 and TRBJ1-1, with 9 nucleotides matching TRBD1. V lost 5 bases to trimming and J lost 1 base; unmatched junction nucleotides: 2. Germline loops: CDR1 SNHLY, CDR2 FYNNEI. This CDR3 spans 14 amino acids. In DNA, the CDR3 is TGTGCCAGCAGTAAGGGACAGGGGAACACTGAAGCTTTCTTT. This codes for CASSKGQGNTEAFF.

The chain recombines TRBV5-4 with TRBJ1-2; D unresolved. This CDR3 spans 14 amino acids. Germline CDR1 is SGHNT and CDR2 is YYREEE (reference sequence). V dropped 0 bases and J dropped 2 bases, with 8 bases sitting between them. The CDR3 DNA sequence: TGTGCCAGCAGCTTGGGGTCAGAAAACTATGGCTACACCTTC. Translation gives CASSLGSENYGYTF.